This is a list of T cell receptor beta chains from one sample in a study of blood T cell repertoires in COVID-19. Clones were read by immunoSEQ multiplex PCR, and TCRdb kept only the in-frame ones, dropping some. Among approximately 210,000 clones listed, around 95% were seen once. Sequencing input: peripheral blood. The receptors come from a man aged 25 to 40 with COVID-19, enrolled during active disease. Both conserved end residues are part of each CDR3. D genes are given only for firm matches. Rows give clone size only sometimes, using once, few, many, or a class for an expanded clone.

CDR3aa: CASFGSGGLGEQYF; CDR3nt: TGTGCCAGTTTCGGATCCGGGGGGCTCGGCGAGCAGTACTTC; d_gene: -; j_gene: TRBJ2-7; abundance: -; v_gene: TRBV6-5
CDR3aa: CASSEISGGVNYEQYF; CDR3nt: TGCGCCAGCAGTGAGATTAGCGGGGGGGTAAACTACGAGCAGTACTTC; d_gene: TRBD2; j_gene: TRBJ2-7; abundance: -; v_gene: TRBV10-1
CDR3aa: CASSVTGSLANSPLHF; CDR3nt: TGTGCCAGCAGCGTCACAGGGTCCCTTGCGAATTCACCCCTCCACTTT; d_gene: -; j_gene: TRBJ1-6; abundance: -; v_gene: TRBV9
CDR3aa: CAWTLGAAGGSPLHF; CDR3nt: TGTGCCTGGACCCTAGGAGCGGCGGGTGGTTCACCCCTCCACTTT; d_gene: -; j_gene: TRBJ1-6; abundance: -; v_gene: TRBV30
CDR3aa: CASSYTRTGWLTEAFF; CDR3nt: TGTGCCAGCAGTTACACCCGGACAGGGTGGCTCACTGAAGCTTTCTTT; d_gene: TRBD1; j_gene: TRBJ1-1; abundance: -; v_gene: TRBV6-5
CDR3aa: CASSYKTGYGNTIYF; CDR3nt: TGTGCCAGCAGTTACAAGACAGGGTACGGAAACACCATATATTTT; d_gene: TRBD1; j_gene: TRBJ1-3; abundance: -; v_gene: TRBV27
CDR3aa: CASSFQGAPYGYTF; CDR3nt: TGTGCCAGCAGTTTCCAGGGGGCCCCCTATGGCTACACCTTC; d_gene: TRBD1; j_gene: TRBJ1-2; abundance: -; v_gene: TRBV27
CDR3aa: CASSLDFQGTTNEKLFF; CDR3nt: TGTGCCAGCAGCTTAGATTTTCAGGGGACAACTAATGAAAAACTGTTTTTT; d_gene: -; j_gene: TRBJ1-4; abundance: -; v_gene: TRBV11-2
CDR3aa: CAWGNSYEQYF; CDR3nt: TGTGCCTGGGGCAACTCCTACGAGCAGTACTTC; d_gene: -; j_gene: TRBJ2-7; abundance: -; v_gene: TRBV30
CDR3aa: CASSPTRAGGQETQYF; CDR3nt: TGTGCCAGCAGCCCCACGAGGGCAGGAGGCCAAGAGACCCAGTACTTC; d_gene: -; j_gene: TRBJ2-5; abundance: -; v_gene: TRBV5-4
CDR3aa: CASSPRTLNYGYTF; CDR3nt: TGTGCCAGTAGTCCAAGGACATTAAACTATGGCTACACCTTC; d_gene: -; j_gene: TRBJ1-2; abundance: -; v_gene: TRBV19
CDR3aa: CASSPRGQGAGEQYF; CDR3nt: TGTGCCAGCAGCCCGCGGGGACAGGGGGCGGGTGAGCAGTACTTC; d_gene: TRBD1; j_gene: TRBJ2-7; abundance: -; v_gene: TRBV5-6
CDR3aa: CASSAGGSSYNEQFF; CDR3nt: TGTGCCAGCAGCGCCGGGGGGAGCTCCTACAATGAGCAGTTCTTC; d_gene: TRBD2; j_gene: TRBJ2-1; abundance: once; v_gene: TRBV9
CDR3aa: CASSLYMLGGNIREFF; CDR3nt: TGTGCCAGCAGCTTATACATGCTAGGCGGAAACATAAGAGAGTTCTTC; d_gene: -; j_gene: TRBJ2-1; abundance: -; v_gene: TRBV7-9
CDR3aa: CASSRTGTYEQYF; CDR3nt: TGTGCCAGCAGTCGGACAGGGACCTACGAGCAGTACTTC; d_gene: TRBD1; j_gene: TRBJ2-7; abundance: -; v_gene: TRBV6-5
CDR3aa: CASSTRPWRDEKLFF; CDR3nt: TGTGCCAGCAGTACCCGTCCCTGGAGGGATGAAAAACTGTTTTTT; d_gene: -; j_gene: TRBJ1-4; abundance: few; v_gene: TRBV2
CDR3aa: CATGQGTQPQHF; CDR3nt: TGTGCCACCGGACAGGGGACTCAGCCCCAGCATTTT; d_gene: TRBD1; j_gene: TRBJ1-5; abundance: -; v_gene: TRBV10-3